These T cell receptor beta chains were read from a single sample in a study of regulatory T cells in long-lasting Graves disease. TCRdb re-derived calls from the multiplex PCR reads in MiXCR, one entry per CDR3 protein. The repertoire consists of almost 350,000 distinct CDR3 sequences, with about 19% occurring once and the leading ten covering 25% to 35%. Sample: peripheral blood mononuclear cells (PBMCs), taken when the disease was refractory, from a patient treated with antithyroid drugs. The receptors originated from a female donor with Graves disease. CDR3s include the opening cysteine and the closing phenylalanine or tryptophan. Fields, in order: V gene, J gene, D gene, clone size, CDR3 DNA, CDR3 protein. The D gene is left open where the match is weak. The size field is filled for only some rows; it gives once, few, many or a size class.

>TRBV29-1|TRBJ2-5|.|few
TGCAGCCAATCCCCCGGGACAGCGGGAGAGACCCAGTACTTC
CSQSPGTAGETQYF
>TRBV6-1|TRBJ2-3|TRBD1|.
TGTGCCAGTTTCCGGGACAGACTCACAGATACGCAGTATTTT
CASFRDRLTDTQYF
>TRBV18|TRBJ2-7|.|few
TGTGCCAGCTCACTCGACCGGGGCGTCGAGCAGTACTTC
CASSLDRGVEQYF
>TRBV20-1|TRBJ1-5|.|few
TGCAGTGCTATGAGGGATTCTTATCAGCCCCAGCATTTT
CSAMRDSYQPQHF
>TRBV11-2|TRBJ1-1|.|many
TGTGCCAGCAGCTTAGGGGCAGTGAACACTGAAGCTTTCTTT
CASSLGAVNTEAFF
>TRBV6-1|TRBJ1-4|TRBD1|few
TGTGCCAGCAGACGTACCCGAGCAGGGGGAACTAATGAAAAACTGTTTTTT
CASRRTRAGGTNEKLFF
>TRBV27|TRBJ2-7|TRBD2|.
TGTGCCAGCAGCTGGAGCGGGGAAGGCTACGAGCAGTACTTC
CASSWSGEGYEQYF
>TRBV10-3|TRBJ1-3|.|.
TGTGCCATCAGGACTGGGCTCTCTGGAAACACCATATATTTT
CAIRTGLSGNTIYF
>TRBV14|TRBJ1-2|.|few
TGTGCCAGCAGCCTCATGGTCGGGGGGTCGAGCTATGGCTACACCTTC
CASSLMVGGSSYGYTF
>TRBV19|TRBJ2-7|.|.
TGTGCCAGTAGTAAAGGGACGACGTACGAGCAGTACTTC
CASSKGTTYEQYF
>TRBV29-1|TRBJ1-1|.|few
TGCAGCGTGGGGGGGGGGCGAAGGACTGAAGCTTTCTTT
CSVGGGRRTEAFF
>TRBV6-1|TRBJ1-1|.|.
TGTGCCAGCAGGACCCATACAGGGTTCACTGAAGCTTTCTTT
CASRTHTGFTEAFF
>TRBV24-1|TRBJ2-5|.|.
TGTGCCACCAGTGAACGGTGGGACGGCCAAGAGACCCAGTACTTC
CATSERWDGQETQYF
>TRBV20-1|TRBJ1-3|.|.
TGCAGTGCTAGAGACTCTTGGGGGGCTGGTCGGGGCCCCTCTGGAAACACCATATATTTT
CSARDSWGAGRGPSGNTIYF
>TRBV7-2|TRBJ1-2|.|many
TGTGCCAGCAGCTTAGCGGGCAGGGCTAGCTACACCTTC
CASSLAGRASYTF
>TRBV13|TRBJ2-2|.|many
TGTGCCAGCAGCTTCGGGACAACGAACACCGGGGAGCTGTTTTTT
CASSFGTTNTGELFF
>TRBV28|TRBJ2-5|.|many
TGTGCCAGCAGTCCGGTGGCTCCAGAGACCCAGTACTTC
CASSPVAPETQYF
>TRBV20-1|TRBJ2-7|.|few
TGCAGTGCTAGTAGGCCCAGGGTTGGCGAGCAGTACTTC
CSASRPRVGEQYF
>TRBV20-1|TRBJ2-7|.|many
TGCAGTGCTAGAGATATGCTAGCGCCTCACTACGAGCAGTACTTC
CSARDMLAPHYEQYF
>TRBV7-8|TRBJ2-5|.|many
TGTGCCAGCAGCTCTCGGAGAAAGGAGACCCAGTACTTC
CASSSRRKETQYF
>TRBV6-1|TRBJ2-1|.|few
TGTGCCAGCAGTGTAACAGGCTTCTCCTACAATGAGCAGTTCTTC
CASSVTGFSYNEQFF
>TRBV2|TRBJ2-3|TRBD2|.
TGTGCCAGCATTCGAGCAGCGGGGGGCACAGATACGCAGTATTTT
CASIRAAGGTDTQYF
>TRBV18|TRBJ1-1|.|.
TGTGCCAGCTCACCAGGGGGGTGGATGAACACTGAAGCTTTCTTT
CASSPGGWMNTEAFF
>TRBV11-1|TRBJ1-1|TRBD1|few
TGTGCCAGCAGCTTACTTCAGGGGGGGAACACTGAAGCTTTCTTT
CASSLLQGGNTEAFF
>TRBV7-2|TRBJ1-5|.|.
TGTGCCAGCAGCTCGAAGGGCGGAGGACGCAATCAGCCCCAGCATTTT
CASSSKGGGRNQPQHF
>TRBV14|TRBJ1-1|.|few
TGTGCCAGCAGCCAAGGTCGGGGCGGGTCAGCTTTCTTT
CASSQGRGGSAFF
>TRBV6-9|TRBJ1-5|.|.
TGTGCCAGCAGCTATCAAATCAATCAGCCCCAGCATTTT
CASSYQINQPQHF
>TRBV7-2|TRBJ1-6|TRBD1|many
TGTGCCAGCAGAATGACCGGGACAGGGTCCCCACCCCTCCACTTT
CASRMTGTGSPPLHF
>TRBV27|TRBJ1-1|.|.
TGTGCCAGCAGTCCAGCACAGTACTCTGCGAACACTGAAGCTTTCTTT
CASSPAQYSANTEAFF
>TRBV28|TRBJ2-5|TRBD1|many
TGTGCCAGCAGCCTAGGGGGACAGGGGGCAGAGACCCAGTACTTC
CASSLGGQGAETQYF
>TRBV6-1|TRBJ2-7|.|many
TGTGCCAGCAAAGCCGGGACAACCTCCTACGAGCAGTACTTC
CASKAGTTSYEQYF
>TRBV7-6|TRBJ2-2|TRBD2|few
TGTGCCAGCAGCTCGACTAGCGGGGTCGGGGAGCTGTTTTTT
CASSSTSGVGELFF